The next 10 T cell receptor beta chains were all read from a single sample in a study of blood T cell repertoires in COVID-19. Using immunoSEQ multiplex PCR, the repertoire was profiled, and TCRdb retains in-frame clones only, with some absent. The sample carries hundreds of thousands of clones, about nine tenths recorded once. The sample taken for sequencing was PBMCs or T cells enriched from blood (not recorded which). These receptors were collected from a woman aged 40-49 years who had recovered from COVID-19.

J is TRBJ2-1 and V is TRBV7-2, with D possibly matching TRBD1 (5 bases). The germline V and J ends were trimmed by 2 bases and 1 base, with 12 bases remaining between them. Germline CDR1 reads SGHTA; CDR2 reads FQGNSA. This CDR3 has 16 residues. The CDR3 here is CASSLSTGLSYNEQFF. The CDR3 DNA reads as TGTGCCAGCAGCTTATCCACAGGTTTATCCTACAATGAGCAGTTCTTC. The full variable domain, with the rest looked up from reference TRBV7-2 and TRBJ2-1, is GAGVSQSPSNKVTEKGKDVELRCDPISGHTALYWYRQSLGQGLEFLIYFQGNSAPDKSGLPSDRFSAERTGGSVSTLTIQRTQQEDSAVYLCASSLSTGLSYNEQFFGPGTRLTVL.

This clone was observed a single time. The chain joins TRBV14 to TRBJ1-2; D might be TRBD1 (6 bases). V lost 1 base and J 3 bases, leaving 12 bases between the germline ends. The germline V gene has CDR1 SGHDN and CDR2 FVKESK. The CDR3 runs 15 residues. The CDR3 region has the DNA TGTGCCAGCAGCCAAGGGCCATCAGGGGACTATGGCTACACCTTC. Protein product: CASSQGPSGDYGYTF. The whole variable domain, remainder taken from reference TRBV14 and TRBJ1-2, is EAGVTQFPSHSVIEKGQTVTLRCDPISGHDNLYWYRRVMGKEIKFLLHFVKESKQDESGMPNNRFLAERTGGTYSTLKVQPAELEDSGVYFCASSQGPSGDYGYTFGSGTRLTVV.

V is TRBV30 and J is TRBJ2-7; 7 bases agree with TRBD2. Per germline, CDR1 GTSNPN and CDR2 SVGIG (reference sequence). CDR3 size: 13 residues. Germline trimming cut 4 bases from V and 3 bases from J; bases unmatched to any gene: 6. DNA for the CDR3: TGTGCCTGGAACCGACTAGCCAGCTACGAGCAGTACTTC. Translated, it gives CAWNRLASYEQYF. The whole variable domain, remainder taken from reference TRBV30 and TRBJ2-7, is SQTIHQWPATLVQPVGSPLSLECTVEGTSNPNLYWYRQAAGRGLQLLFYSVGIGQISSEVPQNLSASRPQDRQFILSSKKLLLSDSGFYLCAWNRLASYEQYFGPGTRLTVT.

The CDR3 nucleotides read TGTGCCAGCAGCTCCGCTCGGGACACCTATGGCTACACCTTC. Its translation: CASSSARDTYGYTF. V usage is TRBV7-8 and J usage is TRBJ1-2, with D perhaps matching TRBD1 (6 bases). Germline V lookup: CDR1 SGHVS, CDR2 FQNEAQ. This CDR3 comprises 14 residues. V shed 4 bases and J shed 4 bases, with 13 bases lying between them.

V is TRBV19 and J is TRBJ1-4; D remains ambiguous. Trimming took 5 bases from V and 10 from J, leaving 20 bases between them. There are 15 residues in the CDR3. The germline V gene has CDR1 LNHDA and CDR2 SQIVND (reference sequence). The CDR3 nucleotides read TGTGCCAGTAGTCCAGACGGAGGTACCTTCGGAAAACTGTTTTTT. Amino acid sequence: CASSPDGGTFGKLFF.

The sample holds one count of this clone. Other DNA sequences within the sample encode an identical CDR3. The chain uses TRBV6-2 or TRBV6-3 and TRBJ2-7, with 8 bases aligning to TRBD1. The germline gives CDR1 MNHEY, CDR2 SVGEGT. The CDR3 contains 15 residues. J gave up 4 bases and V 6 bases, and 11 bases lay outside the gene matches. CDR3 DNA sequence: TGTGCCAGCAGCGGCCGGGACAGGTCTTTGTACGAGCAGTACTTC. It encodes CASSGRDRSLYEQYF.

V usage is TRBV5-1 and J usage is TRBJ2-7; 7 positions agree with TRBD1. CDR3 length: 13 residues. Germline CDR1 SGHRS, CDR2 YFSETQ. V dropped 0 bases and J dropped 7; count of bases not matched to a gene: 4. CDR3 loop: CASSLEGAREQYF. CDR3 DNA: TGCGCCAGCAGCTTGGAGGGGGCGAGAGAGCAGTACTTC.

This chain joins TRBV6-1 and TRBJ2-7; 8 positions agree with TRBD2. The CDR3 has 15 residues. V gave up 1 base and J gave up 4 bases; unmatched junction bases: 6. CDR1 is MNHNS and CDR2 is SASEGT in the germline V gene. The DNA for the CDR3 is TGTGCCAGCAGTGAAGGTCCAGCGGGGGCGTACGAGCAGTACTTC. Amino acids: CASSEGPAGAYEQYF.

This chain joins TRBV28 and TRBJ2-2; D remains ambiguous. CDR1 is MDHEN and CDR2 is SYDVKM in the germline V gene. CDR3 size: 13 residues. With 1 base removed from V and 6 bases from J, the gap between germline ends came to 6 bases. CDR3 in DNA: TGTGCCAGCAGTTTATCGTACTCCGGGGAGCTGTTTTTT. Translation: CASSLSYSGELFF.

This sequence joins TRBV7-2 and TRBJ2-7; D not resolved. The CDR3 length is 14 residues. Germline CDR1 is SGHTA and CDR2 is FQGNSA. V lost 5 bases, J lost 1 base, and 12 bases lay in between. The CDR3 reads CASSASFKSYEQYF. CDR3 in DNA: TGTGCCAGCAGCGCGTCTTTTAAGTCCTACGAGCAGTACTTC.